A single sample is the source of the 2 T cell receptor beta chains below, sequenced in a study of T cell clonotyping in hematopoietic cell transplantation. Profiled with immunoSEQ multiplex PCR; TCRdb holds only in-frame clones, not every one. Altogether roughly 16,000 clones are present, around nine tenths being singletons, with the ten largest covering about 5.7%. Sequenced sample: peripheral blood mononuclear cells. The receptors were sampled from a middle-aged man in good health. Some clones in this sample may be carry-over from other donors' samples.

The chain uses TRBV5-6 and TRBJ1-4, with 11 bases that match TRBD1. Germline values: CDR1 SGHDT, CDR2 YYEEEE. The V segment lost 0 bases and the J segment 6 bases; nucleotides outside the gene matches: 10. This CDR3 contains 18 residues. The CDR3 sequence is CASSLDRTGGYGDEKLFF. Written as DNA, the CDR3 is TGTGCCAGCAGCTTGGATCGGACAGGGGGCTACGGAGATGAAAAACTGTTTTTT. Using reference TRBV5-6 and TRBJ1-4 for the parts outside the CDR3, the full variable domain is DAGVTQSPTHLIKTRGQQVTLRCSPKSGHDTVSWYQQALGQGPQFIFQYYEEEERQRGNFPDRFSGHQFPNYSSELNVNALLLGDSALYLCASSLDRTGGYGDEKLFFGSGTQLSVL.

The chain couples TRBV28 to TRBJ2-7; D is unclear. Germline V gene data show CDR1 as MDHEN and CDR2 as SYDVKM. The CDR3 spans 13 residues. The V end lost 3 bases, the J end lost 2 bases, and 8 bases lay between the germline ends. The CDR3 spells CASSFGPAYEQYF. The CDR3 region has the DNA TGTGCCAGCAGTTTTGGACCGGCCTACGAGCAGTACTTC.